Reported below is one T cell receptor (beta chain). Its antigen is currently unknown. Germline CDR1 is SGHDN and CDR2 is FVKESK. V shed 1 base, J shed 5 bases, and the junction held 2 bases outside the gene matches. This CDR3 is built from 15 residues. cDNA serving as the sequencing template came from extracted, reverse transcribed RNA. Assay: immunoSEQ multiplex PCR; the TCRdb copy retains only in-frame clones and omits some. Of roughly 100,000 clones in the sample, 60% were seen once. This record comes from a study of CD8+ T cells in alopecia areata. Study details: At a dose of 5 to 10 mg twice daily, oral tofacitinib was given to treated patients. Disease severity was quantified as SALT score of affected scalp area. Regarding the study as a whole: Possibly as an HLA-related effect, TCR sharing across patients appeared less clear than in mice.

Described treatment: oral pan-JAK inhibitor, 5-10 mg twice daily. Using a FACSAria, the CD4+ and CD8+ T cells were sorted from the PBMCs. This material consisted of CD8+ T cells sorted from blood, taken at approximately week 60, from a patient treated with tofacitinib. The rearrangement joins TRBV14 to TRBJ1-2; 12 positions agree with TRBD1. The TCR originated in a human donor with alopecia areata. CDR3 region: CASSQAGQGAYGYTF. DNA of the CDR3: TGTGCCAGCAGCCAAGCGGGACAGGGGGCATATGGCTACACCTTC.